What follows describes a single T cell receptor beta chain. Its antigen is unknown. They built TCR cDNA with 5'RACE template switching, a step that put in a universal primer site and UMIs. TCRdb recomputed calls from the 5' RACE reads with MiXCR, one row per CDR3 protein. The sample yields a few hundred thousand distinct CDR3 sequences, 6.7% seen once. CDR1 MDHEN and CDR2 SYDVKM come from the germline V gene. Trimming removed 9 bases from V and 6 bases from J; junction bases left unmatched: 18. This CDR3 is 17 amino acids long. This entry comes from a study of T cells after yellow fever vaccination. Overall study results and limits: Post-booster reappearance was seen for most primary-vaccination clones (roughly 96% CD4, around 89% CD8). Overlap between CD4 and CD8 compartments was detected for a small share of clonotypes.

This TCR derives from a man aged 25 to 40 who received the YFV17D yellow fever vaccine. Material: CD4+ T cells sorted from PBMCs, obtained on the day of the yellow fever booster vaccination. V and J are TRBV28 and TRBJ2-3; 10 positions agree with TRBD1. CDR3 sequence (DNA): TGTGCCAGTCAACGGACAGGGGGATCTGGGGGCGCCGATACGCAGTATTTT. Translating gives CASQRTGGSGGADTQYF.